This T cell receptor beta chain was found in a study of blood T cell repertoires in COVID-19. Study-wide background: Sites across the United States, Italy and Spain contributed samples from acute and convalescent COVID-19. From T cells, B-cell-depleted T cells, or PBMCs came the material, which was cDNA or gDNA.

V lost 6 bases to trimming and J lost 6 bases, with 12 bases between them. Germline V gene lookup returns CDR1 LGHNT and CDR2 FRNRAP. The CDR3 length is 12 residues. Methods used by the authors: Amplification with reference gene primers provided the estimates of nucleated cell counts. Some clones are missing from TCRdb's copy, which holds only in-frame ones; the method was immunoSEQ multiplex PCR. V and J calls plus clone size are reproduced from that table; the DNA served to infer D and trimming. The table includes more than 45,000 clones, less than 90% detected once. The sample comprised peripheral blood. This sequence was found in a human donor with active COVID-19. The donor label of this sample is uncertain. The chain is built from TRBV12-5 and TRBJ2-7, with D tentatively TRBD2 (6 bases). In DNA form, the CDR3 reads TGTGCTAGTGGCTTAGCGGTGGGCGAGCAGTACTTC. Translating gives CASGLAVGEQYF.